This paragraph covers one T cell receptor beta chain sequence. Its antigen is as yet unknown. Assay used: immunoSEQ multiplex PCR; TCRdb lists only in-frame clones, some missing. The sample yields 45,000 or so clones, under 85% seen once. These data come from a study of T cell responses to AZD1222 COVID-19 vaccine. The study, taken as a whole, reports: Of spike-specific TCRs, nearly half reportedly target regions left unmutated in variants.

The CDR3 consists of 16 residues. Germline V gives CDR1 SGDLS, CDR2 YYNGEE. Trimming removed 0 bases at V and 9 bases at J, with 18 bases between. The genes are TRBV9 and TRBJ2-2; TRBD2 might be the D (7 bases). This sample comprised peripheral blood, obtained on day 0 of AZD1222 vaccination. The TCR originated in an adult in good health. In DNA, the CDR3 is TGTGCCAGCAGCGTAGTCGGGGGGCTATCACCACGGGAGCTGTTTTTT. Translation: CASSVVGGLSPRELFF.